The entry below gives a single T cell receptor (beta chain) sequence along with its context. The J segment lost 5 bases and the V segment lost 5 bases, leaving 6 bases of the junction unmatched. This CDR3 has 14 amino acids. Germline values: CDR1 LNHDA, CDR2 SQIVND (reference sequence). Original analysis: For nucleated cells, counts were estimated from reference gene primer amplification. TCRdb's table, derived via immunoSEQ multiplex PCR, lists solely in-frame clones and lacks some. V and J calls and clone size come straight from that table; D and trimming were deduced from the DNA. The data hold roughly 60,000 clones, with 81% observed a single time. The entry originates in a study of blood T cell repertoires in COVID-19. For the study at large: Specimens from acute and convalescent COVID-19 originated in the United States, Italy and Spain.

The TCR was taken from a man older than 75 with acute or convalescent COVID-19. The source material was peripheral blood. The rearrangement links TRBV19 to TRBJ2-3, with 8 positions matching TRBD2. DNA for the CDR3: TGTGCCAGTAGTCCCCGGGGGGGCGGAGATACGCAGTATTTT. Its protein is CASSPRGGGDTQYF.